A single sample is the source of the 24 T cell receptor beta chains below, sequenced in a study of cytomegalovirus exposure and HLA in healthy donors. The PCR used 60 Vbeta and 13 Jbeta primers. Data came from immunoSEQ multiplex PCR; TCRdb stores just in-frame clones and leaves some out. This table holds 45,000 to 60,000 clones, roughly 73% found once. Specimen: PBMCs. The origin of the receptors is a man younger than 35 in good health and CMV-seronegative.

This clone was counted between two and nine times. V is TRBV5-1 and J is TRBJ1-4, with 7 bases fitting TRBD1. The CDR3 is 14 residues long. Germline trimming cut 4 bases from V and 5 bases from J; bases unmatched to any gene: 5. The germline V gene encodes CDR1 SGHRS and CDR2 YFSETQ. CDR3 loop: CASSQGDSNEKLFF. The CDR3 nucleotides read TGCGCCAGCAGCCAGGGGGACAGCAATGAAAAACTGTTTTTT.

The chain uses TRBV6-1 and TRBJ2-2, with TRBD2 matching 9 bases. The CDR3 has 15 amino acids. Losses at the gene ends were 2 bases for V and 5 bases for J; bases not matched to a gene: 3. Germline loops: CDR1 MNHNS, CDR2 SASEGT. Written as DNA, the CDR3 is TGTGCCAGCAGTGAATCTAGCGGGGTAACCGGGGAGCTGTTTTTT. Its translation: CASSESSGVTGELFF.

In DNA form, the CDR3 reads TGTGCCTGGAGCGAAGGACAGGGATGGGGCTCCTACGAGCAGTACTTC. Residues: CAWSEGQGWGSYEQYF. V gene TRBV30 combines with J gene TRBJ2-7, with 8 positions matching TRBD1. Looked up from germline, CDR1 is GTSNPN and CDR2 is SVGIG (reference sequence). The junction had 10 bases not matched to a gene; V was cut back by 3 bases and J by 0 bases. There are 16 residues in the CDR3.

The chain combines TRBV25-1 with TRBJ1-4; D unclear. V lost 3 bases, J lost 0 bases, and 5 bases lay in between. This CDR3 is 14 amino acids long. Germline CDR1 reads MGHDK; CDR2 reads SYGVNS. The CDR3: CASSEFTTNEKLFF. The CDR3 DNA sequence: TGTGCCAGCAGTGAGTTTACAACTAATGAAAAACTGTTTTTT.

This clone has more than one count but fewer than ten. V usage is TRBV30 and J usage is TRBJ2-7; D gene ambiguous. This CDR3 is built from 12 residues. Germline CDR1 is GTSNPN and CDR2 is SVGIG (reference sequence). The ends were cut back, 2 bases at V and 3 bases at J, with 8 bases in the middle. The CDR3 region has the DNA TGTGCCTGGAGTCAGTCGGGCTACGAGCAGTACTTC. Amino acids: CAWSQSGYEQYF.

There are a few counts of this clone. V usage is TRBV10-1 and J usage is TRBJ1-1; D unclear. V was shortened by 4 bases and J by 0 bases, with 9 bases between the two germline ends. CDR1 is WNHNN, CDR2 SYGVQD, per germline (reference sequence). CDR3 length equals 14 residues. The CDR3 spells CASSADTLNTEAFF. The CDR3 DNA follows: TGCGCCAGCAGTGCAGACACCTTGAACACTGAAGCTTTCTTT.

The gene calls are TRBV11-1 and TRBJ2-2, with D possibly matching TRBD2 (5 bases). The CDR3 sequence is 15 residues long. The V gene's germline CDR1 is SGHAT and CDR2 FQDESV (reference sequence). V shed 3 bases and J shed 4 bases, with 12 bases lying between them. The CDR3, as DNA: TGTGCCAGCAGCTTGTTTGGTGGAGGCACCGGGGAGCTGTTTTTT. Translation gives CASSLFGGGTGELFF.

This chain links TRBV10-3 with TRBJ1-2, with D perhaps matching TRBD1 (5 bases). The V and J ends lost 6 bases and 4 bases respectively, with 18 bases between them. Germline loops: CDR1 ENHRY, CDR2 SYGVKD. The CDR3 sequence is 15 residues long. CDR3 nucleotide sequence: TGTGCCATCAGCCCGACGGGGGATCGTCGCTATGGCTACACCTTC. This translates into CAISPTGDRRYGYTF.

A note on this clone: Sequence at one end of the junction differs from germline and may be a read error. This chain uses TRBV4-1 with TRBJ1-5; possibly TRBD1 for D (6 bases). The V gene's germline CDR1 is MGHRA and CDR2 YSYEKL. This CDR3 is 13 amino acids long. This CDR3 reads CASSWGSGQPQHF. The DNA for the CDR3 is TGCGCCAGCAGCTGGGGGTCCGGACAGCCCCAGCACTTT.

The chain couples TRBV6-5 to TRBJ2-1, with 10 bases fitting TRBD2. Unmatched junction bases numbered 10, after V lost 10 bases and J lost 7 bases. The germline V gene has CDR1 MNHEY and CDR2 SVGAGI. There are 14 residues in the CDR3. CDR3 nucleotides: TGTGCCACCCGGCTAGCGGGAGACCGGAATGAGCAGTTCTTC. The encoded protein is CATRLAGDRNEQFF.

The table lists this clone with a count of one. This chain uses TRBV6-6 with TRBJ2-7; 10 nucleotides align to TRBD2. V was clipped by 6 bases and J by 2 bases; unmatched bases: 7. Germline V CDR1 and CDR2: MNHNY, SVGAGI (reference sequence). The CDR3 has 15 residues. The CDR3 DNA is TGTGCCAGCAGCCCTAGTAGCGGGAGGACCTACGAGCAGTACTTC. Residues: CASSPSSGRTYEQYF.

V is TRBV30 and J is TRBJ2-7; 7 bases align to TRBD1. The V segment lost 0 bases and the J segment 3 bases; nucleotides outside the gene matches: 2. The CDR3 sequence is 13 residues long. The germline gives CDR1 GTSNPN, CDR2 SVGIG (reference sequence). In DNA form, the CDR3 reads TGTGCCTGGAGTGTTGGACAGGTCTACGAGCAGTACTTC. This gives the protein CAWSVGQVYEQYF. Based on the CDR3 plus reference TRBV30 and TRBJ2-7, the full variable domain is SQTIHQWPATLVQPVGSPLSLECTVEGTSNPNLYWYRQAAGRGLQLLFYSVGIGQISSEVPQNLSASRPQDRQFILSSKKLLLSDSGFYLCAWSVGQVYEQYFGPGTRLTVT.

This sequence joins TRBV5-1 and TRBJ1-1; a weak D match, TRBD1 (5 bases). CDR3 length: 14 residues. Germline V gives CDR1 SGHRS, CDR2 YFSETQ. V shed 7 bases and J shed 1 base, with 14 bases lying between them. The CDR3 reads CASPSSGGNTEAFF. The DNA of the CDR3 is TGCGCCAGCCCCTCTTCGGGGGGGAACACTGAAGCTTTCTTT. Complete variable domain (other parts from reference TRBV5-1 and TRBJ1-1): KAGVTQTPRYLIKTRGQQVTLSCSPISGHRSVSWYQQTPGQGLQFLFEYFSETQRNKGNFPGRFSGRQFSNSRSEMNVSTLELGDSALYLCASPSSGGNTEAFFGQGTRLTVV.

This clone has only a few counts. The V and J genes are TRBV6-5 and TRBJ1-1; 8 bases are a match to TRBD1. CDR1 is MNHEY, CDR2 SVGAGI, per germline. This CDR3 contains 14 residues. Trimming at V came to 5 bases and at J to 4 bases, leaving 6 bases not matched to a gene. This CDR3 reads CASSQGQGGTEAFF. The CDR3 nucleotides read TGTGCCAGCAGTCAAGGACAGGGAGGCACTGAAGCTTTCTTT.

This chain links TRBV10-3 with TRBJ2-1; 7 bases map to TRBD2. This CDR3 spans 13 amino acids. Germline CDR1 and CDR2: ENHRY and SYGVKD. V lost 10 bases to trimming and J lost 3 bases; unmatched junction nucleotides: 6. The CDR3 DNA reads as TGTGCCACATCTAGCGGCCACTACAATGAGCAGTTCTTC. Its translation is CATSSGHYNEQFF.

The V gene is TRBV7-2, the J gene TRBJ2-3, with 10 bases fitting TRBD1. This CDR3 is built from 19 residues. Losses at the gene ends were 5 bases for V and 0 bases for J; bases not matched to a gene: 14. CDR1 SGHTA and CDR2 FQGNSA come from the germline V gene. CDR3 region: CASSILTGGFSTSTDTQYF. The CDR3 nucleotides are TGTGCCAGCAGCATTCTGACAGGGGGCTTTTCGACTAGCACAGATACGCAGTATTTT. The variable domain in full, completed from reference TRBV7-2 and TRBJ2-3, reads GAGVSQSPSNKVTEKGKDVELRCDPISGHTALYWYRQSLGQGLEFLIYFQGNSAPDKSGLPSDRFSAERTGGSVSTLTIQRTQQEDSAVYLCASSILTGGFSTSTDTQYFGPGTRLTVL.

The rearrangement links TRBV28 to TRBJ1-2; D perhaps matches TRBD1 (5 bases). The CDR3 has 14 residues. The V gene's germline CDR1 is MDHEN and CDR2 SYDVKM. Between the trimmed V and J ends, which lost 7 bases and 1 base, there was a span of 13 bases. CDR3 nucleotides: TGTGCCAGCATCTCGCTGGGGCATAACTATGGCTACACCTTC. Translating it yields CASISLGHNYGYTF.

The J gene is TRBJ2-7, the V gene TRBV7-2; 9 bases fit TRBD2. CDR1 and CDR2 from the germline V gene are SGHTA and FQGNSA. The CDR3 is 18 residues long. The ends lost 2 bases at V and 0 bases at J; junction bases unmatched: 11. This CDR3 reads CASSLIAATSGTSYEQYF. For the CDR3, the DNA is TGTGCCAGCAGCTTAATTGCCGCGACTAGCGGAACCTCCTACGAGCAGTACTTC.

This rearrangement joins TRBV28 to TRBJ2-7; TRBD1 matches 11 bases. CDR1 is MDHEN, CDR2 SYDVKM, per germline. V lost 4 bases and J lost 3; bases outside the gene matches: 5. The CDR3 loop spans 15 amino acids. The CDR3 is CASSYSGQGVYEQYF. CDR3 nucleotide sequence: TGTGCCAGCAGTTATTCGGGACAGGGGGTCTACGAGCAGTACTTC. The full variable domain, its missing parts supplied by reference TRBV28 and TRBJ2-7, is DVKVTQSSRYLVKRTGEKVFLECVQDMDHENMFWYRQDPGLGLRLIYFSYDVKMKEKGDIPEGYSVSREKKERFSLILESASTNQTSMYLCASSYSGQGVYEQYFGPGTRLTVT.

DNA of the CDR3: TGTGCCATCAGTGGACAAGGGGAATTCGGTAACACCTTC. It specifies CAISGQGEFGNTF. The J gene is TRBJ1-2, the V gene TRBV10-3; tentatively, D is TRBD1 (5 bases). Trimming took 4 bases from V and 12 from J, leaving 18 bases between them. The CDR3 length is 13 residues. CDR1 ENHRY and CDR2 SYGVKD come from the germline V gene.

The V gene is TRBV25-1, the J gene TRBJ2-2; D might be TRBD2 (7 bases). CDR1 is MGHDK, CDR2 SYGVNS, per germline. V lost 6 bases, J lost 3 bases, and 11 bases lay in between. This CDR3 contains 14 residues. CDR3: CASRGGADTGELFF. For the CDR3, the DNA is TGTGCCAGCAGGGGGGGGGCCGACACCGGGGAGCTGTTTTTT. Looking up the rest from reference TRBV25-1 and TRBJ2-2 gives the full variable domain: EADIYQTPRYLVIGTGKKITLECSQTMGHDKMYWYQQDPGMELHLIHYSYGVNSTEKGDLSSESTVSRIRTEHFPLTLESARPSHTSQYLCASRGGADTGELFFGEGSRLTVL.

This clone was observed a handful of times. This chain connects TRBV4-2 to TRBJ1-4, with 9 nucleotides matching TRBD1. CDR1 and CDR2 (germline): LGHNA, YNFKEQ. The CDR3 totals 15 residues. J lost 7 bases, V lost 5 bases, and 8 bases had no gene match. The CDR3 sequence is CASSVTGGEVEKLFF. In DNA, the CDR3 is TGTGCCAGCAGCGTAACAGGGGGCGAAGTTGAAAAACTGTTTTTT.

This sequence joins TRBV10-2 and TRBJ1-5; possibly TRBD1 for D (5 bases). The CDR3 runs to 15 residues. V was shortened by 6 bases and J by 4 bases, with 16 bases between the two germline ends. From germline, CDR1 is WSHSY and CDR2 SAAADI. The CDR3 loop is CASRTSGLENQPQHF. CDR3 bases: TGCGCCAGCAGGACATCGGGACTCGAGAATCAGCCCCAGCATTTT.

This clone was detected only a few times. The rearrangement joins TRBV6-1 to TRBJ1-5; D is unresolved. The germline CDR1 and CDR2 sequences are MNHNS and SASEGT. The CDR3 totals 14 residues. Deletions cut 1 base from V and 5 bases from J, with 9 bases between. In DNA, the CDR3 is TGTGCCAGCAGTGAAGGACTACCATATCAGCCCCAGCATTTT. It specifies CASSEGLPYQPQHF.